This TCR beta chain was retrieved from a study of T cells in Graves' hyperthyroidism and ophthalmopathy. TCR beta CDR3 sequences were amplified from RNA transcripts. The primer set for the first-round RT-PCR of the TCR CDR3 was HTBI. TCRdb processed the multiplex PCR reads anew with MiXCR; each CDR3 protein has one entry. The profile covers roughly 740,000 distinct CDR3 sequences, with roughly 17% appearing a single time and 8.4% taken by the ten largest. This clonotype came up many times. Its antigen is not known. The V end was cut by 1 base, the J end by 2 bases, with 9 bases between. Germline lookup yields CDR1 SGHTA and CDR2 FQGNSA. The CDR3 loop spans 14 amino acids. Overall study results and limits: Blood also carried most thyroid clonotypes expanded above 0.001.

The sample comprised blood. The V and J genes are TRBV7-2 and TRBJ2-7; D gene unclear. This receptor was obtained from a man between 18 and 29 years old with Graves' hyperthyroidism. CDR3 DNA: TGTGCCAGCAGCTTAGTCTCGGAAACCTACGAGCAGTACTTC. It is translated as CASSLVSETYEQYF.